The sequence of this T cell receptor (beta chain) was determined in a study of blood T cell repertoires in COVID-19. Study as a whole: Samples came from the United States, Italy and Spain, spanning acute and convalescent COVID-19. T cells, B-cell-depleted T cells, or PBMCs supplied cDNA or gDNA.

Per the original methods: Amplifying reference gene primers gave estimates of nucleated cell counts. Measured with immunoSEQ multiplex PCR; TCRdb has only the in-frame clones, and not every one. The D gene and trimming were derived from the DNA, and the V and J assignments and clone size from that table. This table has roughly 100,000 clones, about 85% appearing once. Germline assignment: CDR1 LGHDT and CDR2 YNNKEL (reference sequence). The CDR3 totals 14 residues. The trim removed 0 bases at V and 6 bases at J, leaving 4 bases unmatched. This clonotype originated in a man aged 45-60 years with acute or convalescent COVID-19. V and J are TRBV3-1 (or the pseudogene TRBV3-2) and TRBJ2-7; 8 bases map to TRBD1. The sample was peripheral blood. The CDR3 is CASSQDQGASEQYF. The CDR3 DNA reads TGTGCCAGCAGCCAAGACCAGGGGGCAAGCGAGCAGTACTTC.